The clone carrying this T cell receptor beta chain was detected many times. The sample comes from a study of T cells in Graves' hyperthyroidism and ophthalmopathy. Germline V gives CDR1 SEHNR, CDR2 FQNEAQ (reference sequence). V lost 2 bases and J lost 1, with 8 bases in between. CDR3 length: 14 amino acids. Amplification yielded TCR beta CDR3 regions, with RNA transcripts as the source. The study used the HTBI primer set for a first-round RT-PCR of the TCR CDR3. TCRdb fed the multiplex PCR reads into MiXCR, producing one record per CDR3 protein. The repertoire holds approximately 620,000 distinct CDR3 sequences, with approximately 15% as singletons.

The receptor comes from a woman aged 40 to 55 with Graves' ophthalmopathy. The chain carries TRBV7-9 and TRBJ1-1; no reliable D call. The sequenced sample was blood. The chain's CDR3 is CASSLKAQNTEAFF. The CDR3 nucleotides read TGTGCCAGCAGCTTAAAGGCCCAGAACACTGAAGCTTTCTTT. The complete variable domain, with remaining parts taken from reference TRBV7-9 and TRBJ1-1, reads DTGVSQNPRHKITKRGQNVTFRCDPISEHNRLYWYRQTLGQGPEFLTYFQNEAQLEKSRLLSDRFSAERPKGSFSTLEIQRTEQGDSAMYLCASSLKAQNTEAFFGQGTRLTVV.